A selection of T cell receptor beta chains follows, all from one sample in a study of regulatory T cells. Using immunoSEQ multiplex PCR, the repertoire was profiled, and TCRdb retains in-frame clones only, with some absent. The sample consists of about 34,000 clones, over 90% of them appearing once. The sequenced sample was conventional CD4+ T cells sorted from blood. The receptors stem from a child aged 2-15 years with CD3G deficiency. The CDR3 runs from the conserved cysteine through the conserved F or W. The order of the fields is V gene, J gene, CDR3 protein.

TRBV28	TRBJ2-1	CASRTSGSFTHEQFF
TRBV10-3	.	CAISGQGYEQYF
TRBV10-3	TRBJ2-6	CAISEGANVLTF
TRBV7-8	.	CASSLYRVANTGELFF
TRBV28	TRBJ1-5	CASSPSWRGGNQPQHF
TRBV6-1	TRBJ2-7	CASSEPLLGGEQYF
TRBV5-1	TRBJ1-1	CASSPGDQAQGTEAFF
TRBV28	TRBJ2-1	CASSLAWGTSSYNEQFF
TRBV6-1	TRBJ2-7	CASSPLAGGSYEQYF
TRBV5-1	TRBJ2-3	CASSSGLPTDTQYF
TRBV5-1	TRBJ2-4	CASSPGQGSDIQYF
TRBV28	TRBJ2-7	CASRGGTYEQYF
TRBV7-8	TRBJ2-1	CASSSGVGLYNEQFF
TRBV7-9	TRBJ1-3	CASSLWSAPRIYF
TRBV6-5	TRBJ2-2	CASRPDRDVGELFF
TRBV7-8	TRBJ2-7	CASSPHLAGSYEQYF
TRBV11-1	TRBJ2-3	CASSRGTSDTQYF
TRBV6-1	TRBJ2-7	CASRGGSSYEQYF
TRBV5-1	TRBJ1-1	CASSLAQNTEAFF
TRBV5-1	TRBJ2-5	CASSFGTSRETQYF
TRBV7-8	TRBJ2-2	CASSHKIAGGATGELFF
TRBV28	TRBJ2-7	CASSSTGTVGYEQYF
TRBV19	TRBJ2-6	CASSKVWAGANVLTF
TRBV28	TRBJ1-4	CASSLGGDREKLFF
TRBV19	TRBJ2-7	CASSISATGKPYEQYF
TRBV5-1	TRBJ2-7	CASSWGTVGSYEQYF
TRBV5-1	TRBJ2-5	CASSPGGGGTQYF
TRBV18	TRBJ2-4	CASSPRGGGDSIQYF
TRBV18	TRBJ2-1	CASSPPSGSLEQFF
TRBV28	TRBJ2-6	CASSRLAGANVLTF
TRBV27	TRBJ2-3	CASRAGGSPDTQYF
TRBV28	TRBJ1-2	CASQDFSPEGYGYTF
TRBV28	TRBJ1-2	CATGQGALGYTF
TRBV27	TRBJ2-2	CASSPYQGGISIGELFF
TRBV18	TRBJ2-3	CASKSAADTQYF
TRBV6-1	TRBJ2-4	CASSVTGYGKNIQYF
TRBV28	TRBJ1-1	CASSLTGEAFF
TRBV7-2	TRBJ2-3	CASSPGLATDTQYF
TRBV19	TRBJ2-2	CASSPGHTYTGELFF
TRBV28	TRBJ2-7	CASSTQGPAYEQYF
TRBV28	TRBJ2-7	CASSWVGGRYEQYF
TRBV19	TRBJ2-1	CASSKAGGGYNEQFF
TRBV28	TRBJ2-7	CASSAARGEQYF
TRBV6-6	TRBJ1-2	CASSYGQNYGYTF
TRBV28	TRBJ2-7	CASSLGTGTYEQYF
TRBV21-1	TRBJ2-3	CASSGEDGQGRTDTQYF
TRBV11-2	TRBJ1-4	CASSSTRGLGGKLFF
TRBV10-3	TRBJ2-3	CATGDRTTDTQYF
TRBV28	TRBJ1-4	CASSINEKLFF
TRBV6-1	TRBJ1-2	CASSGGAVRIGYTF
TRBV5-1	TRBJ2-1	CASSPGRGTSGSSYNEQFF
TRBV18	TRBJ2-7	CASSPGTALYF
TRBV6-1	TRBJ1-2	CASSEGSSIFYGYTF